Below, 3 T cell receptor beta chains from the same sample are listed, as sequenced in a study of spatial heterogeneity in lung cancer. General observations from the study: The number of expanded tumor alpha and beta chains correlated with mutation number.

Time point defined: sample taken at primary tumor resection. TCRdb passed the 5' RACE reads through MiXCR, listing each CDR3 protein once. The sample includes 6,000 to 7,500 distinct CDR3 sequences, approximately 14% of them seen just once. No antigen is known for these receptors. The material sequenced was lung tumor tissue, taken at surgery. The source is a male donor with early-stage non-small cell lung cancer.

There are a few counts of this clonotype. This beta chain turned up in a library designed for alpha chains; as an off-target read, its abundance says little. The chain has TRBV10-3 and TRBJ2-5; D may match TRBD1 or TRBD2 (5 bases each). The CDR3 runs to 13 residues. The ends were cut back, 9 bases at V and 2 bases at J, with 13 bases in the middle. CDR1 and CDR2 from the germline V gene are ENHRY and SYGVKD. CDR3 residues: CAISWGRQETQYF. The CDR3 nucleotides are TGTGCCATTTCTTGGGGGAGACAAGAGACCCAGTACTTC.

Many counts were recorded for this clonotype. Being off target in a library aimed at alpha chains, this beta chain has a size of little meaning. In DNA, the CDR3 is TGTGCCAGCACCCTTAGCTCTGGGGCCAACGTCCTGACTTTC. This codes for CASTLSSGANVLTF. The chain has TRBV12-3 or TRBV12-4 and TRBJ2-6; D is uncertain. Trimming shortened V by 7 bases and J by 0 bases, and 7 bases separated the two germline ends. CDR3 length: 14 residues.

This clonotype is medium-sized (0.01 to 0.1%) by share. This CDR3 fails to terminate in the conserved phenylalanine or tryptophan, so it likely reflects a read error. This beta chain turned up in a library designed for alpha chains; as an off-target read, its abundance says little. The chain uses TRBV18 and TRBJ1-2, with D possibly matching TRBD1 (6 bases). Germline CDR1 KGHSH, CDR2 LQKENI. V lost 2 bases to trimming and J lost 0 bases, with 13 bases between them. CDR3 length: 16 amino acids. CDR3 sequence: CASSPMTGYTNYGYTV. CDR3 DNA sequence: TGTGCCAGCTCACCAATGACAGGATACACTAACTATGGCTACACCGTC.